This T cell receptor beta chain was captured by sequencing in a study of blood T cell repertoires in COVID-19. The wider study: The United States, Italy and Spain supplied acute and convalescent COVID-19 samples. Sample material is recorded as cDNA or gDNA derived from T cells, B-cell-depleted T cells, or PBMCs.

Original methodology: From reference gene primer amplification, estimates of nucleated cell counts were derived. The protocol was immunoSEQ multiplex PCR, while the TCRdb copy is restricted to in-frame clones and leaves out a portion. The DNA was the basis for D and trimming; V, J and clone size are from that table. Here the sample spans about 81,000 clones, about nine tenths being singletons. The germline V and J ends were trimmed by 1 base and 0 bases, with 6 bases remaining between them. The CDR3 loop spans 14 amino acids. Germline lookup yields CDR1 SEHNR and CDR2 FQNEAQ (reference sequence). The specimen sequenced was peripheral blood. This sequence joins TRBV7-9 and TRBJ1-1, with a possible D match to TRBD1 (5 bases). The TCR was taken from a woman aged 45-65 years in a cohort sampled during active COVID-19. The CDR3, as DNA: TGTGCCAGCAGCTTAGAGGGGATGAACACTGAAGCTTTCTTT. Its translation is CASSLEGMNTEAFF.